The 2 T cell receptor beta chains below come from one sample, sequenced in a study of early T cells in non-severe SARS-CoV-2 infection. Each CDR3 protein is one row after TCRdb ran MiXCR on the 5' RACE reads. The table shows over 50,000 distinct CDR3 sequences, with less than 14% occurring only once. The sequenced sample consisted of whole blood. These receptors all stem from an adult who was a healthcare worker with PCR-confirmed SARS-CoV-2 infection or an uninfected control (not recorded which).

This chain connects TRBV27 to TRBJ2-6; D is undetermined. Trimming cost V 8 bases and J 0 bases, with 17 bases left between them. Per the germline V gene, CDR1 is MNHEY and CDR2 is SMNVEV (reference sequence). The CDR3 sequence is 17 residues long. CDR3 region: CASGPMGSLSGANVLTF. In DNA, the CDR3 is TGTGCCAGCGGCCCTATGGGCAGCCTCTCTGGGGCCAACGTCCTGACTTTC.

J is TRBJ2-7 and V is TRBV30; no clear D gene. The CDR3 has 12 amino acids. The V gene's germline CDR1 is GTSNPN and CDR2 SVGIG (reference sequence). Deletions cut 2 bases from V and 1 base from J, with 6 bases between. The CDR3 DNA reads as TGTGCCTGGAGTCTCCTATCCTACGAGCAGTACTTC. Translated: CAWSLLSYEQYF. Together with reference TRBV30 and TRBJ2-7, the CDR3 gives the full variable domain: SQTIHQWPATLVQPVGSPLSLECTVEGTSNPNLYWYRQAAGRGLQLLFYSVGIGQISSEVPQNLSASRPQDRQFILSSKKLLLSDSGFYLCAWSLLSYEQYFGPGTRLTVT.